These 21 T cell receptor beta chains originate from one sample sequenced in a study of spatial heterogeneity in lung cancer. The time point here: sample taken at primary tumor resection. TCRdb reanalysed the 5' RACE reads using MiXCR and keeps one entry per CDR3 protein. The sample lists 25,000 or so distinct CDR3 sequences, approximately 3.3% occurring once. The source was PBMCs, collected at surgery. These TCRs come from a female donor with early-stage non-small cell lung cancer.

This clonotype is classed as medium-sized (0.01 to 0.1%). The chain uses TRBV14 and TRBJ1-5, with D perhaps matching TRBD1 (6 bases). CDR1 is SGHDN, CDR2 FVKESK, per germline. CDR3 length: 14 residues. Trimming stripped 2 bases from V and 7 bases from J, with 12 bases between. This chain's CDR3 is CASSQTGTRQPQHF. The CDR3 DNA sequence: TGTGCCAGCAGCCAAACAGGGACAAGGCAGCCCCAGCATTTT. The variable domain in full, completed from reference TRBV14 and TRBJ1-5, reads EAGVTQFPSHSVIEKGQTVTLRCDPISGHDNLYWYRRVMGKEIKFLLHFVKESKQDESGMPNNRFLAERTGGTYSTLKVQPAELEDSGVYFCASSQTGTRQPQHFGDGTRLSIL.

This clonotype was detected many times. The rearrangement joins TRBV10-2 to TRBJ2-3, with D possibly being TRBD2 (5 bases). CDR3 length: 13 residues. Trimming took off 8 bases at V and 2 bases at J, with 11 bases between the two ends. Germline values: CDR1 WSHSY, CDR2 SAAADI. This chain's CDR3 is CASFGINTDTQYF. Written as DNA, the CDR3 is TGCGCCAGCTTCGGGATCAACACAGATACGCAGTATTTT.

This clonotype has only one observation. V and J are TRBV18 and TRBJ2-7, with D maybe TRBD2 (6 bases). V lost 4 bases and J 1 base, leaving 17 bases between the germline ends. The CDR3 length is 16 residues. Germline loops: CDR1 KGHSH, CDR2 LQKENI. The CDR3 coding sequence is TGTGCCAGCTCACTACCGGAGGGCGGCCGATCCTACGAGCAGTACTTC. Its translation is CASSLPEGGRSYEQYF.

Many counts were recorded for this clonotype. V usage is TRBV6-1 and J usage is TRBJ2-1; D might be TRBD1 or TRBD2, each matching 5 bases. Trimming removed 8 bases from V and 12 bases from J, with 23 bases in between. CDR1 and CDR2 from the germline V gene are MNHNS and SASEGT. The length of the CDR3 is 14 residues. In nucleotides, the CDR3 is TGTGCCAGCTTGAGAGGCCAGGGAGACCAGGGGCAGTTCTTC. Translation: CASLRGQGDQGQFF.

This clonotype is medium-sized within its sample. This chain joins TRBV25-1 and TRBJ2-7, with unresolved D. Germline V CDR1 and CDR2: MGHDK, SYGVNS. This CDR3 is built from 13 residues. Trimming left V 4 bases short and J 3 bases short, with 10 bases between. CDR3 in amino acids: CASSGGSLYEQYF. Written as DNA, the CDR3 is TGTGCCAGCAGTGGAGGAAGTCTCTACGAGCAGTACTTC.

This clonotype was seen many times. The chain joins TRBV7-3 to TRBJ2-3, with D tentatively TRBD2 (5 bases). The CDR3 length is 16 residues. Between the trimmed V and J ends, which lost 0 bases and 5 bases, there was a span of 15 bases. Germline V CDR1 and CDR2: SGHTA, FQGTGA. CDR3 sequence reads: CASSLTPPTSVDTQYF. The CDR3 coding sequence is TGTGCCAGCAGCTTAACGCCGCCAACTAGTGTAGATACGCAGTATTTT. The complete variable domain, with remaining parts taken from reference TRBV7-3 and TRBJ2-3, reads GAGVSQTPSNKVTEKGKYVELRCDPISGHTALYWYRQSLGQGPEFLIYFQGTGAADDSGLPNDRFFAVRPEGSVSTLKIQRTERGDSAVYLCASSLTPPTSVDTQYFGPGTRLTVL.

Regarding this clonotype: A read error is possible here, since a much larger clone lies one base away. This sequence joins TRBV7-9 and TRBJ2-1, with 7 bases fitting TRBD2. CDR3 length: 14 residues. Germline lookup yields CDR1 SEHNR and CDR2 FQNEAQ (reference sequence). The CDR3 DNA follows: TGTGCCAGCGGGAAGCGGGACCCCTACTATGAGCAGTTCTTC. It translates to CASGKRDPYYEQFF.

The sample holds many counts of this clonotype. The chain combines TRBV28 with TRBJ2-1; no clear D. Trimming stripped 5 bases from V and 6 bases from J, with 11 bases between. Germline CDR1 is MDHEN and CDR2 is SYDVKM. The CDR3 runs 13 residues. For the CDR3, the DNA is TGTGCCAGCAGTCTATCTGGAAGCAATGAGCAGTTCTTC. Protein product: CASSLSGSNEQFF.

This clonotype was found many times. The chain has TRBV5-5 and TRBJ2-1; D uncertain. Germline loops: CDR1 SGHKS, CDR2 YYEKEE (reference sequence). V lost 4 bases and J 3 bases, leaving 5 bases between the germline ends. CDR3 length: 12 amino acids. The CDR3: CASSQFYNEQFF. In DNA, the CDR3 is TGTGCCAGCAGCCAATTCTACAATGAGCAGTTCTTC.

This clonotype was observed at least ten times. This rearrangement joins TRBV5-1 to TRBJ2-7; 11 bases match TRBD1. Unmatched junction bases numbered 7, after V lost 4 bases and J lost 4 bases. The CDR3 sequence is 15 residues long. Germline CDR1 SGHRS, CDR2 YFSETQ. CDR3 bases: TGCGCCAGCAGCGAATATGGACAGGGGGCTTACGAGCAGTACTTC. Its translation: CASSEYGQGAYEQYF.

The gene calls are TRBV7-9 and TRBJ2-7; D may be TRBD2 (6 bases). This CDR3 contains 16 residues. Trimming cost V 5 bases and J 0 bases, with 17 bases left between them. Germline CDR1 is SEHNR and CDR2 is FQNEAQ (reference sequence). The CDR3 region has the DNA TGTGCCAGCAGCCCACTTGGGGGGTCGAGCTCCTACGAGCAGTACTTC. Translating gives CASSPLGGSSSYEQYF.

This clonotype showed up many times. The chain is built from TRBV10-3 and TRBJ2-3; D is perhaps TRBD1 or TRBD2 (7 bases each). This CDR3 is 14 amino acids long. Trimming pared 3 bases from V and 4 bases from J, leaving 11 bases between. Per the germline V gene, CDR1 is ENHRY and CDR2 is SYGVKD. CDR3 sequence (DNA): TGTGCCATCAGTGAACAGGGGAGGGCAGATACGCAGTATTTT. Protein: CAISEQGRADTQYF.

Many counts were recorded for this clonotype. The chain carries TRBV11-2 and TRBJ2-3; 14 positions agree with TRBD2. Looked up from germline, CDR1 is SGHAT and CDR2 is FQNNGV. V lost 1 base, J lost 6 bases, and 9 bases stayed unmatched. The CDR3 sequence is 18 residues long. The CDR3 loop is CASSLVAGLAGAMDTQYF. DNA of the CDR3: TGTGCCAGCAGCTTAGTCGCGGGACTAGCGGGAGCCATGGATACGCAGTATTTT.

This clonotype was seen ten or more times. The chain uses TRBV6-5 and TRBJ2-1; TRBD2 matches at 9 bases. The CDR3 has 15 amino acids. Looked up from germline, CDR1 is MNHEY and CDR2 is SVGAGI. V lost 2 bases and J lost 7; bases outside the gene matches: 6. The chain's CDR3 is CASSYPGLAGNEQFF. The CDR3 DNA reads TGTGCCAGCAGTTACCCGGGACTAGCCGGGAATGAGCAGTTCTTC.

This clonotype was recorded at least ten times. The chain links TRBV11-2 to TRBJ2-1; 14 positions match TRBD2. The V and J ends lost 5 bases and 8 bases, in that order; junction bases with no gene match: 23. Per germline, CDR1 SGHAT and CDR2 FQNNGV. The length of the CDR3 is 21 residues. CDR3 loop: CASSLGNSGTSGRLRKDEQFF. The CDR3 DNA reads TGTGCCAGCAGCCTTGGAAACTCCGGGACTAGCGGGAGACTTAGGAAGGATGAGCAGTTCTTC.

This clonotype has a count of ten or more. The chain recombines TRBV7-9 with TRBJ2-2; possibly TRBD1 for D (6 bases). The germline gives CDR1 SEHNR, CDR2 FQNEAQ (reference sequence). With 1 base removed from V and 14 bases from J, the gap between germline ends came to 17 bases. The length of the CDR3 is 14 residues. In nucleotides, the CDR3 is TGTGCCAGCAGCTTAGATCTTGGGGGCGCGTTTCTGTTTTTT. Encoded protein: CASSLDLGGAFLFF. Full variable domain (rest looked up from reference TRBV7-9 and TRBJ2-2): DTGVSQNPRHKITKRGQNVTFRCDPISEHNRLYWYRQTLGQGPEFLTYFQNEAQLEKSRLLSDRFSAERPKGSFSTLEIQRTEQGDSAMYLCASSLDLGGAFLFFGEGSRLTVL.

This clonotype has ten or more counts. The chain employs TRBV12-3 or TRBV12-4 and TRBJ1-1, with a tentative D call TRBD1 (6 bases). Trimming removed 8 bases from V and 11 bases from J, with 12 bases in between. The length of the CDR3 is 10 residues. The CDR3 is CASGGGRAFF. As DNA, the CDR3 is TGTGCCAGCGGCGGGGGCCGGGCTTTCTTT.

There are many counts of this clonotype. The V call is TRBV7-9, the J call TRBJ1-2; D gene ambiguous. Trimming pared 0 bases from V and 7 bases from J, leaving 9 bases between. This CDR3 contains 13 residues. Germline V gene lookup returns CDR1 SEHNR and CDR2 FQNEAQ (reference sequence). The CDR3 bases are TGTGCCAGCAGCTTAGCCACGTTGGTTGGCTACACCTTC. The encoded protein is CASSLATLVGYTF.

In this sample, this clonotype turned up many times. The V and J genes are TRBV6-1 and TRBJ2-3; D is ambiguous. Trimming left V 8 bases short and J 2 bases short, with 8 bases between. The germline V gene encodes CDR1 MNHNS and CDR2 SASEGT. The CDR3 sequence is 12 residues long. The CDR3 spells CASQQNTDTQYF. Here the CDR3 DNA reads TGTGCCAGCCAACAGAACACAGATACGCAGTATTTT.

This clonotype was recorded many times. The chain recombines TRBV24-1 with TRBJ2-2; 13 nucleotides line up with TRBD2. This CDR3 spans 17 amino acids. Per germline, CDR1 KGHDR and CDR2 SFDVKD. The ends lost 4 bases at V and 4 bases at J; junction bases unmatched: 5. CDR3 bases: TGTGCCACCAGTGACCAACTAGCGGGAGGGCTCACCGGGGAGCTGTTTTTT. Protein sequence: CATSDQLAGGLTGELFF.

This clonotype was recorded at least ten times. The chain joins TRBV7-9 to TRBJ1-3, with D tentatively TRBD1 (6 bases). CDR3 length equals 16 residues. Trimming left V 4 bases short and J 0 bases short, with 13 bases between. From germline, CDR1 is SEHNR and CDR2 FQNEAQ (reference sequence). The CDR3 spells CASSSVGQYSGNTIYF. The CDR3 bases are TGTGCCAGCAGCTCAGTCGGACAGTACTCTGGAAACACCATATATTTT.